The 14 T cell receptor beta chains in this list originate from one sample, sequenced in a study of cytotoxic CD8 clonotypes in ibrutinib-treated CLL. Only in-frame clones appear in the TCRdb table, and some are missing; sequencing was by immunoSEQ multiplex PCR. Among under 200,000 clones, about 84% were seen once, and the ten largest hold about 4.5%. This specimen was PBMCs, taken after 24 months of ibrutinib treatment. The receptor set was obtained from a human donor with chronic lymphocytic leukemia.

The V and J genes are TRBV5-1 and TRBJ2-2, with D tentatively TRBD2 (6 bases). Trimming took 3 bases from V and 1 from J, leaving 10 bases between them. The CDR3 is 15 residues long. Germline lookup yields CDR1 SGHRS and CDR2 YFSETQ. In nucleotides, the CDR3 is TGCGCCAGCAGCTCCCTCGGGGGGAACACCGGGGAGCTGTTTTTT. It specifies CASSSLGGNTGELFF.

The genes are TRBV10-2 and TRBJ2-1; TRBD1 or TRBD2 may be the D gene (5 bases each). This CDR3 comprises 14 residues. Between the trimmed V and J ends, which lost 1 base and 9 bases, there was a span of 13 bases. Germline values: CDR1 WSHSY, CDR2 SAAADI. The CDR3 protein is CASSEFGGPSEQFF. The DNA for the CDR3 is TGCGCCAGCAGTGAGTTTGGGGGTCCTTCTGAGCAGTTCTTC.

The chain recombines TRBV27 with TRBJ1-5, with 8 bases fitting TRBD1. Germline CDR1 is MNHEY and CDR2 is SMNVEV (reference sequence). The junction had 12 bases not matched to a gene; V was cut back by 2 bases and J by 6 bases. This CDR3 contains 17 residues. The CDR3 DNA sequence: TGTGCCAGCAGTTTACGGACAGGGAAGGGGGGGGTTCAGCCCCAGCATTTT. Translated: CASSLRTGKGGVQPQHF.

The J gene is TRBJ1-1, the V gene TRBV19; D unresolved. CDR1 is LNHDA, CDR2 SQIVND, per germline (reference sequence). The CDR3 length is 15 residues. V was trimmed by 5 bases and J by 1 base, leaving 14 bases between them. The CDR3 loop reads CASSPPLLRNTEAFF. The CDR3 DNA reads as TGTGCCAGTAGTCCCCCGCTTCTCAGGAACACTGAAGCTTTCTTT.

V gene TRBV5-1 combines with J gene TRBJ2-6, with 7 bases aligning to TRBD1. The CDR3 totals 19 residues. Trimming took 4 bases from V and 2 from J; bases not matched to a gene: 15. The germline V gene has CDR1 SGHRS and CDR2 YFSETQ. The CDR3 protein is CASSPRSGQILTGANVLTF. The CDR3 region has the DNA TGCGCCAGCAGCCCTAGGTCGGGACAGATATTAACTGGGGCCAACGTCCTGACTTTC.

The rearrangement links TRBV5-1 to TRBJ1-2; D remains ambiguous. The germline V and J ends were trimmed by 0 bases and 1 base, with 10 bases remaining between them. The germline CDR1 and CDR2 sequences are SGHRS and YFSETQ. The CDR3 totals 15 residues. CDR3 sequence (DNA): TGCGCCAGCAGCTTGGACGGAAACAGTAACTATGGCTACACCTTC. Protein: CASSLDGNSNYGYTF.

The chain is built from TRBV18 and TRBJ2-7; TRBD2 matches 7 bases. The ends lost 6 bases at V and 5 bases at J; junction bases unmatched: 7. Germline V gene lookup returns CDR1 KGHSH and CDR2 LQKENI. This CDR3 has 13 residues. This chain's CDR3 is CASSTGLGNEQYF. In nucleotides, the CDR3 is TGTGCCAGCTCTACTGGACTAGGGAACGAGCAGTACTTC.

The gene calls are TRBV19 and TRBJ1-1; D gene unclear. Germline CDR1 and CDR2: LNHDA and SQIVND (reference sequence). Trimming left V 5 bases short and J 2 bases short, with 9 bases between. The CDR3 loop spans 13 amino acids. Here the CDR3 DNA reads TGTGCCAGTAGTCCGAGAGGTAACACTGAAGCTTTCTTT. Its translation: CASSPRGNTEAFF.

This clone was counted only a few times. Written as DNA, the CDR3 is TGTGCCACCAGCAGAGTTTCACCCCGCTACAATGAGCAGTTCTTC. Encoded protein: CATSRVSPRYNEQFF. This chain uses TRBV15 with TRBJ2-1; no clear D gene. The CDR3 runs 15 residues. Germline values: CDR1 LNHNV, CDR2 YYDKDF (reference sequence). The germline V and J ends were trimmed by 1 base and 3 bases, with 10 bases remaining between them.

This clone showed up just once. This chain joins TRBV30 and TRBJ1-2; unclear D gene. Trimming took 0 bases from V and 5 from J, leaving 7 bases between them. This CDR3 comprises 12 residues. CDR1 is GTSNPN, CDR2 SVGIG, per germline (reference sequence). CDR3: CAWSVPRYGYTF. CDR3 nucleotides: TGTGCCTGGAGTGTACCAAGATATGGCTACACCTTC.

This chain connects TRBV2 to TRBJ2-5; D may correspond to TRBD1 or TRBD2 (5 bases each). The CDR3 is 15 residues long. The germline V and J ends were trimmed by 1 base and 0 bases, with 9 bases remaining between them. Germline V gene sequence: CDR1 SNHLY, CDR2 FYNNEI. The CDR3 loop reads CASSEEEGNQETQYF. In nucleotides, the CDR3 is TGTGCCAGCAGTGAAGAAGAGGGGAACCAAGAGACCCAGTACTTC.

J is TRBJ2-5 and V is TRBV30; the D call may be TRBD1 or TRBD2 (7 bases each). Trimming stripped 5 bases from V and 6 bases from J, with 19 bases between. Per the germline V gene, CDR1 is GTSNPN and CDR2 is SVGIG (reference sequence). This CDR3 comprises 14 residues. Written as DNA, the CDR3 is TGTGCCTGGTCCCAGGGAGGGGGCGTGAAGACCCAGTACTTC. Protein product: CAWSQGGGVKTQYF. Full variable domain (remainder filled in from reference TRBV30 and TRBJ2-5): SQTIHQWPATLVQPVGSPLSLECTVEGTSNPNLYWYRQAAGRGLQLLFYSVGIGQISSEVPQNLSASRPQDRQFILSSKKLLLSDSGFYLCAWSQGGGVKTQYFGPGTRLLVL.

The chain combines TRBV2 with TRBJ2-1; TRBD1 agrees at 10 bases. Per the germline V gene, CDR1 is SNHLY and CDR2 is FYNNEI. The V and J ends lost 5 bases and 6 bases, in that order; junction bases with no gene match: 7. The CDR3 has 15 amino acids. The CDR3 DNA follows: TGTGCCAGCAGTTTAAGACAGGGGGCTAGCAATGAGCAGTTCTTC. It codes for CASSLRQGASNEQFF.

This clone was seen once. The chain uses TRBV5-6 and TRBJ2-1; no clear D. Trimming shortened V by 0 bases and J by 0 bases, and 10 bases separated the two germline ends. CDR3 size: 16 residues. From germline, CDR1 is SGHDT and CDR2 YYEEEE. CDR3 DNA sequence: TGTGCCAGCAGCTTGGAAGGCAGCAGCTCCTACAATGAGCAGTTCTTC. Protein product: CASSLEGSSSYNEQFF.